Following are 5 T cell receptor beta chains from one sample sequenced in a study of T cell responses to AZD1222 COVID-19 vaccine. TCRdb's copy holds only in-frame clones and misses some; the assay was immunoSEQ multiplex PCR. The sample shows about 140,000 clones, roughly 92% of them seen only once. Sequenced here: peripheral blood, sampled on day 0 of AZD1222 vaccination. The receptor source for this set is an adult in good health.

DNA for the CDR3: TGTGCCAAAAAGGTAGGGACAACTCATGGCTACACCTTC. Protein product: CAKKVGTTHGYTF. This chain connects TRBV6-5 to TRBJ1-2; D is possibly TRBD1 (6 bases). The V gene lost 10 bases and the J gene lost 6 bases, with 18 bases spanning the gap. The CDR3 runs 13 residues. Germline CDR1 and CDR2: MNHEY and SVGAGI.

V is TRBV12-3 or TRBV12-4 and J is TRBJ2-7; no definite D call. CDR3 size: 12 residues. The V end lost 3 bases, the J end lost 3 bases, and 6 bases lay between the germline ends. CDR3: CASSFHGYEQYF. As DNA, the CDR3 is TGTGCCAGCAGTTTCCACGGCTACGAGCAGTACTTC.

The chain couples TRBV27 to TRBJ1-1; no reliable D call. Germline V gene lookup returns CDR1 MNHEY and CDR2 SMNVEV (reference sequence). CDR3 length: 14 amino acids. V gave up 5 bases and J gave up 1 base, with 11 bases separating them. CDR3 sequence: CASSALWGNTEAFF. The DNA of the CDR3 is TGTGCCAGCAGTGCCCTCTGGGGGAACACTGAAGCTTTCTTT.

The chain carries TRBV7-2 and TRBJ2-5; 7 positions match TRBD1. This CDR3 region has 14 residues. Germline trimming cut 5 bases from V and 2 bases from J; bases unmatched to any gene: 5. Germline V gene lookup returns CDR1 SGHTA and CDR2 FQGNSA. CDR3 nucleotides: TGTGCCAGCAGCCCCGACAGGGTTCAAGAGACCCAGTACTTC. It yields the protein CASSPDRVQETQYF. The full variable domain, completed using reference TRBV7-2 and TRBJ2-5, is GAGVSQSPSNKVTEKGKDVELRCDPISGHTALYWYRQSLGQGLEFLIYFQGNSAPDKSGLPSDRFSAERTGGSVSTLTIQRTQQEDSAVYLCASSPDRVQETQYFGPGTRLLVL.

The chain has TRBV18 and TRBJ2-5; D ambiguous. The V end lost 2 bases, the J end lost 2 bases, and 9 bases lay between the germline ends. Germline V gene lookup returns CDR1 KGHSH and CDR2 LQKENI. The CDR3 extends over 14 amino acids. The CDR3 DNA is TGTGCCAGCTCACCATCAATAGTACAAGAGACCCAGTACTTC. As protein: CASSPSIVQETQYF.